The 25 T cell receptor beta chains below come from one sample, sequenced in a study of identical twins. TCRdb processed the 5' RACE reads anew with MiXCR; each CDR3 protein has one entry. There are 1.5 million to 2 million distinct CDR3 sequences in the sample; about 32% occur only once, and about 0.27% lies in the top ten. The sample consisted of cord blood. These receptors all stem from a newborn girl in good health.

There are a few counts of this clonotype. The CDR3 loop reads CASRETTTEAFF. In nucleotides, the CDR3 is TGTGCCAGCAGGGAAACTACCACTGAAGCTTTCTTT. The chain carries TRBV6-1 and TRBJ1-1, with D unresolved. The CDR3 has 12 residues. V lost 6 bases, J lost 4 bases, and 9 bases lay in between. Germline assignment: CDR1 MNHNS and CDR2 SASEGT.

This chain uses TRBV20-1 with TRBJ2-5; the D gene could be TRBD1 or TRBD2 (5 bases each). The J call may be wrong; the DNA end is better matched by TRBJ2-7. This CDR3 contains 11 residues. Germline CDR1 reads DFQATT; CDR2 reads SNEGSKA (reference sequence). The CDR3 bases are TGCAGTGCTAAGTCGGGGCGCGAGCAGTACTTC. It translates to CSAKSGREQYF.

This chain uses TRBV4-1 with TRBJ2-3; D remains unclear. Per germline, CDR1 MGHRA and CDR2 YSYEKL. The CDR3 extends over 17 amino acids. V dropped 1 base and J dropped 0 bases, with 14 bases sitting between them. The CDR3 protein is CASSQGYSHPSTDTQYF. CDR3 DNA: TGCGCCAGCAGCCAAGGATACTCTCACCCTAGCACAGATACGCAGTATTTT.

The chain joins TRBV7-2 to TRBJ1-1; D may be TRBD1 (5 bases). This CDR3 spans 16 amino acids. V lost 3 bases and J lost 4, with 18 bases in between. Germline V gene sequence: CDR1 SGHTA, CDR2 FQGNSA. Here the CDR3 DNA reads TGTGCCAGCAGCTTTCCCAGGGCAGCGGTGAGCACTGAAGCTTTCTTT. As protein: CASSFPRAAVSTEAFF. Drawing the rest from reference TRBV7-2 and TRBJ1-1, the complete variable domain is GAGVSQSPSNKVTEKGKDVELRCDPISGHTALYWYRQSLGQGLEFLIYFQGNSAPDKSGLPSDRFSAERTGGSVSTLTIQRTQQEDSAVYLCASSFPRAAVSTEAFFGQGTRLTVV.

V is TRBV6-1 and J is TRBJ1-4, with 8 bases identical to TRBD1. CDR1 MNHNS and CDR2 SASEGT come from the germline V gene. The CDR3 spans 15 residues. V was clipped by 5 bases and J by 6 bases; unmatched bases: 8. The CDR3 protein is CASSSITGGYEKLFF. CDR3 sequence (DNA): TGTGCCAGCAGTAGCATCACAGGGGGGTATGAAAAACTGTTTTTT.

This clonotype turned up a few times. This chain links TRBV7-2 with TRBJ2-5; D is ambiguous. CDR1 is SGHTA and CDR2 is FQGNSA in the germline V gene. The CDR3 is made up of 14 amino acids. The germline V and J ends were trimmed by 3 bases and 4 bases, with 12 bases remaining between them. In DNA, the CDR3 is TGTGCCAGCAGCTTTATAGACCGAATAGAGACCCAGTACTTC. Protein sequence: CASSFIDRIETQYF.

This clonotype turned up a few times. The rearrangement uses TRBV10-3 and TRBJ2-5; possibly TRBD1 for D (6 bases). CDR1 and CDR2 from the germline V gene are ENHRY and SYGVKD. CDR3 size: 12 residues. The ends were cut back, 8 bases at V and 1 base at J, with 8 bases in the middle. The CDR3 reads CAIGQLQETQYF. CDR3 DNA sequence: TGTGCCATCGGACAGCTCCAAGAGACCCAGTACTTC.

This clonotype has a handful of counts. The chain joins TRBV6-1 to TRBJ2-5; TRBD2 might be the D (5 bases). The CDR3 spans 16 residues. Trimming took off 4 bases at V and 1 base at J, with 16 bases between the two ends. Germline CDR1 is MNHNS and CDR2 is SASEGT. The CDR3 loop reads CASSVRRRGIQETQYF. The CDR3, as DNA: TGTGCCAGCAGTGTCAGACGACGGGGAATCCAAGAGACCCAGTACTTC.

Details on this clonotype: A junction boundary mismatches the germline segment, possibly from a read error. The chain links TRBV7-7 to TRBJ2-2, with D perhaps TRBD1 (6 bases). This CDR3 is built from 15 residues. CDR1 is SSHAT, CDR2 FNYEAQ, per germline (reference sequence). The CDR3 region is CASIKQDRNTGELFF. In DNA form, the CDR3 reads TGTGCTAGCATCAAACAGGACAGAAACACCGGGGAGCTGTTTTTT.

This clonotype was detected a few times. The chain employs TRBV20-1 and TRBJ1-2; 7 positions agree with TRBD1. The germline V gene has CDR1 DFQATT and CDR2 SNEGSKA (reference sequence). V was clipped by 5 bases and J by 3 bases; unmatched bases: 6. The CDR3 loop spans 13 amino acids. Here the CDR3 DNA reads TGCAGTGCTGGAAGACAGGGAGACTATGGCTACACCTTC. Protein sequence: CSAGRQGDYGYTF.

The rearrangement joins TRBV20-1 to TRBJ2-7; no firm D call. The V gene lost 0 bases and the J gene lost 3 bases, with 6 bases spanning the gap. The germline V gene encodes CDR1 DFQATT and CDR2 SNEGSKA (reference sequence). The CDR3 runs 12 residues. CDR3 protein: CSARDGFYEQYF. The CDR3, as DNA: TGCAGTGCTAGAGACGGTTTCTACGAGCAGTACTTC.

The chain carries TRBV20-1 and TRBJ2-1, with 10 bases identical to TRBD2. With 5 bases clipped from V and 6 bases from J, the junction kept 7 bases outside the gene matches. Germline values: CDR1 DFQATT, CDR2 SNEGSKA (reference sequence). This CDR3 spans 14 amino acids. CDR3 nucleotides: TGCAGTGCTCCACGCTCTAGCGGGGGCAATGAGCAGTTCTTC. Translation gives CSAPRSSGGNEQFF.

In this sample, this clonotype turned up a few times. This chain uses TRBV28 with TRBJ2-5, with 7 bases matching TRBD2. In germline, CDR1 is MDHEN, CDR2 SYDVKM. With V trimmed by 2 bases and J by 2 bases, 8 bases remained unmatched. The CDR3 runs to 16 residues. The CDR3 nucleotides are TGTGCCAGCAGTTTAACGATGGGGAGGGGTCAAGAGACCCAGTACTTC. Translation gives CASSLTMGRGQETQYF.

The V call is TRBV7-2, the J call TRBJ1-1; possible D gene TRBD1, 6 bases. V shed 1 base and J shed 6 bases, with 15 bases lying between them. CDR1 and CDR2 from the germline V gene are SGHTA and FQGNSA. The CDR3 length is 15 residues. The CDR3 reads CASSLVNNRAAEAFF. The CDR3 coding sequence is TGTGCCAGCAGCTTAGTGAATAACAGGGCGGCTGAAGCTTTCTTT.

The V gene is TRBV6-1, the J gene TRBJ1-4; D possibly corresponds to TRBD1 (5 bases). The CDR3 runs 16 residues. With 6 bases removed from V and 0 bases from J, the gap between germline ends came to 14 bases. Per the germline V gene, CDR1 is MNHNS and CDR2 is SASEGT. In DNA, the CDR3 is TGTGCCAGCAGAACCACCGGGGGGGCAACTAATGAAAAACTGTTTTTT. Amino acid sequence: CASRTTGGATNEKLFF.

This clonotype was counted once. This rearrangement joins TRBV29-1 to TRBJ2-5; D call uncertain. The V end was cut by 2 bases, the J end by 1 base, with 8 bases between. The CDR3 runs to 13 residues. Germline V gene sequence: CDR1 SQVTM, CDR2 ANQGSEA. The CDR3 region is CSVERQTQETQYF. In DNA, the CDR3 is TGCAGCGTTGAACGGCAGACCCAAGAGACCCAGTACTTC.

This clonotype came up a few times. The V gene is TRBV4-2, the J gene TRBJ2-3, with D possibly being TRBD1 or TRBD2 (5 bases each). There are 16 residues in the CDR3. Per the germline V gene, CDR1 is LGHNA and CDR2 is YNFKEQ. Trimming removed 3 bases from V and 0 bases from J, with 13 bases in between. CDR3 amino acids: CASSQTGTPSTDTQYF. The CDR3 bases are TGTGCCAGCAGCCAGACCGGGACCCCCAGCACAGATACGCAGTATTTT.

The chain recombines TRBV20-1 with TRBJ1-6; 9 bases are a match to TRBD1. Germline loops: CDR1 DFQATT, CDR2 SNEGSKA (reference sequence). J gave up 9 bases and V 6 bases, and 6 bases lay outside the gene matches. The CDR3 is 13 amino acids. The CDR3 sequence is CSAKDRGSSPLHF. CDR3 in DNA: TGCAGTGCGAAGGACAGGGGAAGTTCACCCCTCCACTTT.

The chain recombines TRBV7-8 with TRBJ1-4; D is undetermined. CDR1 and CDR2 (germline): SGHVS, FQNEAQ. Trimming stripped 0 bases from V and 0 bases from J, with 8 bases between. The CDR3 extends over 16 amino acids. The CDR3: CASSLARLPTNEKLFF. The CDR3 DNA sequence: TGTGCCAGCAGCTTAGCGCGGCTCCCAACTAATGAAAAACTGTTTTTT.

Comments on this clonotype: Sequence at one end of the junction differs from germline and may be a read error. The chain couples TRBV12-3 or TRBV12-4 to TRBJ1-4; the D is unclear. The CDR3 covers 12 residues. CDR3 protein: CAISFYGEKLFF. The CDR3, as DNA: TGTGCCATCAGTTTTTACGGGGAAAAACTGTTTTTT.

In this sample, this clonotype turned up a few times. The gene calls are TRBV14 and TRBJ2-7, with a tentative D call TRBD2 (6 bases). Trimming stripped 4 bases from V and 6 bases from J, with 10 bases between. In germline, CDR1 is SGHDN, CDR2 FVKESK. This CDR3 contains 12 residues. The CDR3 DNA sequence: TGTGCCAGCAGCCGATGGACTACCGAGCAGTACTTC. This sequence encodes CASSRWTTEQYF. Variable domain in full (rest from reference TRBV14 and TRBJ2-7): EAGVTQFPSHSVIEKGQTVTLRCDPISGHDNLYWYRRVMGKEIKFLLHFVKESKQDESGMPNNRFLAERTGGTYSTLKVQPAELEDSGVYFCASSRWTTEQYFGPGTRLTVT.

This clonotype showed up just a few times. In DNA form, the CDR3 reads TGCAGCGTTGGGGTCGTGGAGAACACTGAAGCTTTCTTT. This codes for CSVGVVENTEAFF. V and J are TRBV29-1 and TRBJ1-1; D gene unclear. The CDR3 is 13 amino acids. From germline, CDR1 is SQVTM and CDR2 ANQGSEA. The V end was cut by 4 bases, the J end by 1 base, with 10 bases between.

In regard to this clonotype: One base away lies a much larger clone, so this may be a sequencing read error. The chain links TRBV5-1 to TRBJ2-5, with 7 bases matching TRBD1. Judging by the DNA end, TRBJ2-7 fits better; the J call may be wrong. The CDR3 is 13 residues long. Per germline, CDR1 SGHRS and CDR2 YFSETQ. CDR3 sequence reads: CASSPGQDREQYF. In DNA form, the CDR3 reads TGCGCCAGCAGCCCCGGACAGGACCGCGAGCAGTACTTC.

The rearrangement uses TRBV7-2 and TRBJ2-3, with 8 bases aligning to TRBD2. Germline loops: CDR1 SGHTA, CDR2 FQGNSA. There are 18 residues in the CDR3. J lost 1 base, V lost 0 bases, and 9 bases had no gene match. In nucleotides, the CDR3 is TGTGCCAGCAGCTTAGCGCTGGTAGCGGGGTCTGGCACAGATACGCAGTATTTT. Amino acid sequence: CASSLALVAGSGTDTQYF.

The chain has TRBV27 and TRBJ2-3; D remains unclear. There are 15 residues in the CDR3. Trimming left V 5 bases short and J 2 bases short, with 14 bases between. Germline loops: CDR1 MNHEY, CDR2 SMNVEV (reference sequence). CDR3 residues: CASSPTTIDTDTQYF. The DNA for the CDR3 is TGTGCCAGCAGTCCAACTACCATCGACACAGATACGCAGTATTTT.